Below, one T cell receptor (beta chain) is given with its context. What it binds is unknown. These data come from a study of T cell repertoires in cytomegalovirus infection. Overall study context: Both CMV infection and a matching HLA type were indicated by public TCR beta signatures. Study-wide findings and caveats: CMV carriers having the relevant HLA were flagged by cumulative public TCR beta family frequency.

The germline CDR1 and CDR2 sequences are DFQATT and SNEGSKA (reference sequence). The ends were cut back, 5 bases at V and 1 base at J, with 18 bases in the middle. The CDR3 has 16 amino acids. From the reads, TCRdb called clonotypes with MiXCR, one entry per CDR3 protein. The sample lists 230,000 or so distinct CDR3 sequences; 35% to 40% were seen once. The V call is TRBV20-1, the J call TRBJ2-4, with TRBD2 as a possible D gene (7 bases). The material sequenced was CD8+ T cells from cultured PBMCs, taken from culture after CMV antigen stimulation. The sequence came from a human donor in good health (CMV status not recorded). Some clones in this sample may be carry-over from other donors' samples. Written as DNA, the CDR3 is TGCAGTGCTGACGAAGGGGGAGGGTCGGCCAAAAACATTCAGTACTTC. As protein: CSADEGGGSAKNIQYF.